Given below is one TCR beta chain in context. Antigen specificity is unknown. This entry is derived from a study of T cells expressing NK-cell markers. Study-wide context: Seven donors tested HCMV-seropositive and one tested seronegative among the eight sequenced. Overall study results and limits: CD8+ T cells in a handful of donors included dominant NKG2C+ clonotypes at roughly 1.0-8%.

TCRdb re-called the 5' RACE reads and shows each CDR3 protein once, DNA omitted. This listing includes about 260,000 distinct CDR3 sequences. Germline V gene lookup returns CDR1 LNHNV and CDR2 YYDKDF (reference sequence). The CDR3 is 13 amino acids. The chain is built from TRBV15 and TRBJ1-4. This TCR was recovered from a woman aged 18 to 75 in good health. The source material was blood T cells: a sorted CD56 or NKG2C T cell subset, CD4+ or CD8+ T cells, or bulk PBMC T cells (not recorded which). The CDR3 here is CATSRGFNEKLFF.